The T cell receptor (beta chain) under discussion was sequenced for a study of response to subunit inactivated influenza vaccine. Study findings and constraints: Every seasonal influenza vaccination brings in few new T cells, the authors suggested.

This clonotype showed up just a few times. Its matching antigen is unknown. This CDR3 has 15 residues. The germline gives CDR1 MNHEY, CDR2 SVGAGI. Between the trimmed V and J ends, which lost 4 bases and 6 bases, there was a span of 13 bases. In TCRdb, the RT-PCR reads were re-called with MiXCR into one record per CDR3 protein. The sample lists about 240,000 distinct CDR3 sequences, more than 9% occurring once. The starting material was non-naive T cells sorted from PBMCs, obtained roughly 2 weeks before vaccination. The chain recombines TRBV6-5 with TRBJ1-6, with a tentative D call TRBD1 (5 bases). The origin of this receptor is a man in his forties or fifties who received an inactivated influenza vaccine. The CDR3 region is CASSLGRDPNSPLHF. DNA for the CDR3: TGTGCCAGCAGTTTAGGCCGGGACCCTAATTCACCCCTCCACTTT.